Listed below are T cell receptor beta chains from one sample, sequenced in a study of monozygotic twins with inflammatory bowel disease. TCRdb reanalyzed the 5' RACE reads and collapses them to one entry per CDR3 protein, without DNA. The sample is made up of about 380,000 distinct CDR3 sequences, and the top ten hold 2.5% to 3% of it. Sequenced: blood. All receptors come from a human donor with ulcerative colitis or Crohn's disease, or a healthy co-twin of an affected twin (not recorded which). Each CDR3 is given with its conserved first and last residue.

j_call cdr3_length v_call cdr3_aa
TRBJ1-1 16 TRBV7-2 CASSRSLGGGEAEAFF
TRBJ2-7 14 TRBV12-3/TRBV12-4 CASSRQVGLYEQYF
TRBJ1-4 15 TRBV7-2 CASSPPGTVNEKLFF
TRBJ2-3 18 TRBV4-1 CASSQEPSTGDYTDTQYF
TRBJ2-1 16 TRBV6-4 CALSSRRLAGRGEQFF
TRBJ2-5 17 TRBV4-3 CASSQDGGNIAQETQYF
TRBJ2-7 15 TRBV5-1 CASSFSGQGGGEQYF
TRBJ2-3 17 TRBV27 CASTYGTSGGFTDTQYF
TRBJ1-5 12 TRBV20-1 CSARGGDQPQHF
TRBJ1-1 13 TRBV7-9 CASSLSRTGEAFF
TRBJ1-2 15 TRBV27 CASSPNSGQSYGYTF